This note documents a single T cell receptor (beta chain) sequence. These data are taken from a study of blood T cell repertoires in COVID-19. As for the study in general: Spain, Italy and the United States supplied samples that represented acute and convalescent COVID-19. PBMCs, B-cell-depleted T cells, or T cells were the source of the cDNA or gDNA that made up the material.

Per the original data handling: Quantification of nucleated cells was approximated via reference gene primer amplification. Data came from immunoSEQ multiplex PCR; TCRdb stores just in-frame clones and leaves some out. From that table come the V and J calls and clone size; the DNA was used to work out D and trimming. The table includes about 170,000 clones, around four fifths detected once. The CDR3 is made up of 17 amino acids. The V gene end was trimmed by 4 bases and the J gene end by 5 bases; junction bases not matched to a gene: 12. Seattle enrolled patients during active infection and tracked them longitudinally.

The sequencing input was peripheral blood. The chain has TRBV23-1 and TRBJ1-1; 11 nucleotides line up with TRBD1. TRBV23-1 is given ORF status, its function remaining uncertain. The origin of this receptor is an elderly woman with COVID-19, enrolled during active disease. The CDR3 loop is CASSPSRDRGYSTEAFF. CDR3 DNA sequence: TGCGCCAGCAGTCCTTCGAGGGACAGGGGGTATAGTACTGAAGCTTTCTTT.